The 15 T cell receptor beta chains below were found in one sample sequenced in a study of cytomegalovirus exposure and HLA in healthy donors. PCR used 60 Vbeta primers and 13 Jbeta primers. Sequencing was performed with immunoSEQ multiplex PCR; in TCRdb, only in-frame clones are kept and a portion is missing. This sample has approximately 160,000 clones; about 81% occur once, and the top ten carry 1.5% to 2%. Sequenced material: PBMCs. These receptors all come from a woman younger than 30 in good health and CMV-seronegative.

V and J are TRBV18 and TRBJ2-1; the match to TRBD2 covers 7 bases. CDR1 and CDR2 (germline): KGHSH, LQKENI. The V gene end was trimmed by 0 bases and the J gene end by 8 bases; junction bases not matched to a gene: 10. The CDR3 is made up of 16 amino acids. The chain's CDR3 is CASSPPGPGRGYEQFF. The CDR3 region has the DNA TGTGCCAGCTCACCACCCGGGCCAGGGCGGGGGTATGAGCAGTTCTTC.

The chain carries TRBV7-2 and TRBJ1-2; D uncertain. The CDR3 is made up of 17 amino acids. CDR1 SGHTA and CDR2 FQGNSA come from the germline V gene. The ends were cut back, 4 bases at V and 1 base at J, with 19 bases in the middle. The CDR3 spells CASSSRGSATLNYGYTF. For the CDR3, the DNA is TGTGCCAGCAGCTCCCGAGGGTCGGCTACCCTTAACTATGGCTACACCTTC. Complete variable domain (other parts from reference TRBV7-2 and TRBJ1-2): GAGVSQSPSNKVTEKGKDVELRCDPISGHTALYWYRQSLGQGLEFLIYFQGNSAPDKSGLPSDRFSAERTGGSVSTLTIQRTQQEDSAVYLCASSSRGSATLNYGYTFGSGTRLTVV.

The chain has TRBV7-9 and TRBJ1-5; D is unresolved. CDR1 SEHNR and CDR2 FQNEAQ come from the germline V gene (reference sequence). This CDR3 has 12 residues. Trimming cost V 3 bases and J 6 bases, with 6 bases left between them. The CDR3 sequence is CASSFFSQPQHF. The CDR3 bases are TGTGCCAGCAGCTTCTTTTCTCAGCCCCAGCATTTT.

J is TRBJ2-3 and V is TRBV6-5, with 7 bases fitting TRBD2. Germline assignment: CDR1 MNHEY and CDR2 SVGAGI. The CDR3 contains 14 residues. Germline trimming cut 7 bases from V and 0 bases from J; bases unmatched to any gene: 4. The CDR3 here is CASKAGLSTDTQYF. CDR3 nucleotide sequence: TGTGCCAGCAAAGCGGGGTTAAGCACAGATACGCAGTATTTT.

The chain joins TRBV7-2 to TRBJ1-1, with D perhaps TRBD1 (6 bases). Between the trimmed V and J ends, which lost 5 bases and 5 bases, there was a span of 18 bases. In germline, CDR1 is SGHTA, CDR2 FQGNSA. The CDR3 is made up of 15 amino acids. CDR3 DNA sequence: TGTGCCAGCAGCCCTGCTTTACTCAGGGGAACTGAAGCTTTCTTT. It specifies CASSPALLRGTEAFF.

This clone has more than one count but fewer than ten. Germline is not matched at one junction end, which may reflect a read error. The rearrangement links TRBV7-9 to TRBJ2-3, with 11 nucleotides matching TRBD2. There are 17 residues in the CDR3. Germline CDR1 SEHNR, CDR2 FQNEAQ (reference sequence). The CDR3 protein is CSSSPKRLAGQTDTQYF. In DNA, the CDR3 is TGTTCCAGCAGCCCGAAAAGACTAGCGGGACAGACAGATACGCAGTATTTT.

V gene TRBV2 combines with J gene TRBJ1-5; no clear D gene. The CDR3 is 14 residues long. V was cut by 4 bases and J by 5 bases, with 12 bases left in between. In germline, CDR1 is SNHLY, CDR2 FYNNEI. The CDR3 sequence: CASSADTTYQPQHF. DNA for the CDR3: TGTGCCAGCAGTGCAGACACGACCTATCAGCCCCAGCATTTT.

This chain connects TRBV6-6 to TRBJ2-1; 11 bases map to TRBD2. The length of the CDR3 is 15 residues. Trimming cost V 10 bases and J 10 bases; bases outside gene matches: 15. Germline lookup yields CDR1 MNHNY and CDR2 SVGAGI (reference sequence). CDR3 in DNA: TGTGCCACCTGCGGGGGTAGCGGGGGGGATGGGGAGCAGTTCTTC. It codes for CATCGGSGGDGEQFF.

This clone was seen only once. The chain has TRBV2 and TRBJ2-5, with 10 positions matching TRBD2. Germline trimming cut 4 bases from V and 5 bases from J; bases unmatched to any gene: 4. Germline V gene lookup returns CDR1 SNHLY and CDR2 FYNNEI. The CDR3 runs to 14 residues. CDR3: CASSVTSGIETQYF. CDR3 in DNA: TGTGCCAGCAGTGTTACTAGCGGGATTGAGACCCAGTACTTC.

J is TRBJ2-2 and V is TRBV7-3; D is possibly TRBD1 (6 bases). This CDR3 has 17 amino acids. V lost 3 bases and J lost 2, with 16 bases in between. The germline gives CDR1 SGHTA, CDR2 FQGTGA. Written as DNA, the CDR3 is TGTGCCAGCAGCTTTGACAGGAGGTCGAAAAACACCGGGGAGCTGTTTTTT. This gives the protein CASSFDRRSKNTGELFF.

The CDR3 loop reads CASSIVFRGNEQFF. In nucleotides, the CDR3 is TGTGCCAGTAGTATAGTTTTTCGGGGCAATGAGCAGTTCTTC. This chain uses TRBV19 with TRBJ2-1; D is perhaps TRBD2 (5 bases). Deletions cut 1 base from V and 6 bases from J, with 10 bases between. The CDR3 contains 14 residues. CDR1 LNHDA and CDR2 SQIVND come from the germline V gene (reference sequence).

For the CDR3, the DNA is TGTGCCAGTACTCGCGGACAGGGGCTCGGTGGCTACACCTTC. Its translation: CASTRGQGLGGYTF. The gene calls are TRBV19 and TRBJ1-2; 9 bases fit TRBD1. There are 14 residues in the CDR3. The trim removed 7 bases at V and 7 bases at J, leaving 10 bases unmatched. Per germline, CDR1 LNHDA and CDR2 SQIVND (reference sequence).

This chain links TRBV5-1 with TRBJ2-7; TRBD1 agrees at 7 bases. The ends lost 4 bases at V and 2 bases at J; junction bases unmatched: 9. The CDR3 totals 15 residues. CDR1 SGHRS and CDR2 YFSETQ come from the germline V gene. The CDR3 bases are TGCGCCAGCAGCCCCCTGGGACAGTTAACCTACGAGCAGTACTTC. It codes for CASSPLGQLTYEQYF. Full variable domain (outside the CDR3, taken from reference TRBV5-1 and TRBJ2-7): KAGVTQTPRYLIKTRGQQVTLSCSPISGHRSVSWYQQTPGQGLQFLFEYFSETQRNKGNFPGRFSGRQFSNSRSEMNVSTLELGDSALYLCASSPLGQLTYEQYFGPGTRLTVT.

The chain combines TRBV11-1 with TRBJ2-5; the D is unclear. Trimming cost V 1 base and J 7 bases, with 13 bases left between them. The CDR3 totals 14 residues. Germline assignment: CDR1 SGHAT and CDR2 FQDESV (reference sequence). In DNA form, the CDR3 reads TGTGCCAGCAGCTTAGACGAGCGCTCTACGACCCAGTACTTC. Protein sequence: CASSLDERSTTQYF.

Relative to its sample, this clone is medium-sized. V is TRBV12-5 and J is TRBJ2-2; D is unclear. This CDR3 comprises 12 residues. Trimming cost V 2 bases and J 6 bases, with 4 bases left between them. Germline lookup yields CDR1 LGHNT and CDR2 FRNRAP. CDR3 protein: CASGLWPGELFF. In DNA, the CDR3 is TGTGCTAGTGGTTTGTGGCCCGGGGAGCTGTTTTTT.